Reported below is one T cell receptor beta chain. Antigen unknown. This entry comes from a study of response to subunit inactivated influenza vaccine. Study-wide results and limits: Seasonal influenza vaccination, on each occasion, was suggested by the authors to recruit few new T cells.

TCRdb reprocessed the RT-PCR reads via MiXCR and lists one record per CDR3 protein. The data contain about 780,000 distinct CDR3 sequences, roughly 18% of them singletons. The CDR3 length is 13 residues. Trimming left V 6 bases short and J 3 bases short, with 11 bases between. Germline lookup yields CDR1 ENHRY and CDR2 SYGVKD. The sample in question was PBMCs from blood, obtained roughly 5 days after vaccination. V is TRBV10-3 and J is TRBJ2-5, with D perhaps matching TRBD1 (6 bases). This sequence originates from a man aged 50 to 60 who received an inactivated influenza vaccine. CDR3 in amino acids: CAISFTGKETQYF. The DNA for the CDR3 is TGTGCCATCAGCTTCACAGGGAAAGAGACCCAGTACTTC.